Each of the 17 T cell receptor beta chains below was sequenced from the same sample in a study of CD8 T cells in Susac syndrome. Reverse transcription of about 0.5 to 1 ug RNA used random hexamers. TCRdb called the immunoSEQ multiplex PCR reads again in MiXCR, with one record for every CDR3 protein. The table lists some 150,000 distinct CDR3 sequences, 95% of them singletons. Sequenced sample: CD8+ T cells from PBMCs. Receptors were obtained from a human donor with multiple sclerosis.

V is TRBV27 and J is TRBJ2-1; no clear D. Trimming took 10 bases from V and 6 from J, leaving 13 bases between them. The germline gives CDR1 MNHEY, CDR2 SMNVEV (reference sequence). The CDR3 spans 12 residues. CDR3 coding DNA: TGTGCCACCGCCTTTTTAGGCAATGAGCAGTTCTTC. Its translation: CATAFLGNEQFF.

The chain carries TRBV29-1 and TRBJ1-1; D is unclear. This CDR3 is built from 15 residues. Looked up from germline, CDR1 is SQVTM and CDR2 is ANQGSEA. Deletions cut 8 bases from V and 7 bases from J, with 26 bases between. The DNA of the CDR3 is TGCAGCCATAGTAACGGTGTAGGTGGGAGTAATGAAGCTTTCTTT. Amino acids: CSHSNGVGGSNEAFF.

The chain uses TRBV5-6 and TRBJ2-1; 8 positions agree with TRBD2. Germline values: CDR1 SGHDT, CDR2 YYEEEE. The CDR3 runs to 15 residues. J lost 4 bases, V lost 0 bases, and 3 bases had no gene match. The CDR3 nucleotides read TGTGCCAGCAGCTTGGTGCGGGGGGAATACAATGAGCAGTTCTTC. This codes for CASSLVRGEYNEQFF.

The chain is built from TRBV27 and TRBJ1-2; maybe TRBD1 (5 bases). Trimming shortened V by 0 bases and J by 6 bases, and 8 bases separated the two germline ends. This CDR3 region has 13 residues. Germline V gene data show CDR1 as MNHEY and CDR2 as SMNVEV (reference sequence). In DNA, the CDR3 is TGTGCCAGCAGTTTATCAGGGACGAATGGCTACACCTTC. Encoded protein: CASSLSGTNGYTF.

This clonotype came up once. The junction shows a germline mismatch at one end, possibly a read error. The CDR3 bases are TGTGCCAGCAGCGCCCTTGGGGGGGAAAGAGCCTTC. As protein: CASSALGGERAF. The V gene is TRBV9, the J gene TRBJ1-2; D may be TRBD1 (5 bases). From germline, CDR1 is SGDLS and CDR2 YYNGEE. This CDR3 contains 12 residues. Based on the CDR3 plus reference TRBV9 and TRBJ1-2, the full variable domain is DSGVTQTPKHLITATGQRVTLRCSPRSGDLSVYWYQQSLDQGLQFLIQYYNGEERAKGNILERFSAQQFPDLHSELNLSSLELGDSALYFCASSALGGERAFGSGTRLTVV.

CDR3 coding DNA: TGTGCCAGCACGGCGGCCCAAGAGACCCAGTACTTC. Protein: CASTAAQETQYF. The V and J genes are TRBV2 and TRBJ2-5; D gene ambiguous. V was clipped by 7 bases and J by 1 base, with 7 bases between them. This CDR3 has 12 amino acids. Germline lookup yields CDR1 SNHLY and CDR2 FYNNEI.

The V and J genes are TRBV7-6 and TRBJ1-2; 7 bases map to TRBD1. Germline CDR1 reads SGHVS; CDR2 reads FNYEAQ. After removal of 4 bases from V and 4 bases from J, the junction contained 9 bases not matched to a gene. The CDR3 loop spans 15 amino acids. For the CDR3, the DNA is TGTGCCAGCAGCTACTTACAGGGGCCGGTCTATGGCTACACCTTC. Translated: CASSYLQGPVYGYTF.

V usage is TRBV7-9 and J usage is TRBJ1-2, with TRBD1 matching 7 bases. The CDR3 spans 15 residues. With V trimmed by 5 bases and J by 5 bases, 11 bases remained unmatched. The V gene's germline CDR1 is SEHNR and CDR2 FQNEAQ (reference sequence). CDR3 sequence reads: CASSDTNSGGYGYTF. The CDR3 DNA follows: TGTGCCAGCAGCGACACCAATTCAGGGGGTTATGGCTACACCTTC. The variable domain in full, completed from reference TRBV7-9 and TRBJ1-2, reads DTGVSQNPRHKITKRGQNVTFRCDPISEHNRLYWYRQTLGQGPEFLTYFQNEAQLEKSRLLSDRFSAERPKGSFSTLEIQRTEQGDSAMYLCASSDTNSGGYGYTFGSGTRLTVV.

This chain uses TRBV3-1 with TRBJ2-1, with TRBD2 identical over 7 bases. V was pared by 2 bases and J by 5 bases, with 6 bases of the junction left unmatched. CDR3 length: 15 amino acids. Germline V lookup: CDR1 LGHDT, CDR2 YNNKEL (reference sequence). The CDR3 sequence is CASSQWRGFNNEQFF. CDR3 bases: TGTGCCAGCAGCCAATGGCGGGGGTTCAACAATGAGCAGTTCTTC.

This sequence joins TRBV4-1 and TRBJ2-7; a weak D match, TRBD2 (6 bases). The CDR3 contains 14 residues. Germline CDR1 reads MGHRA; CDR2 reads YSYEKL. Trimming pared 0 bases from V and 2 bases from J, leaving 8 bases between. CDR3 loop: CASSQEPGAYEQYV. CDR3 DNA: TGCGCCAGCAGCCAAGAACCGGGGGCCTACGAGCAGTACGTC.

J is TRBJ2-1 and V is TRBV12-3 or TRBV12-4; D gene ambiguous. Trimming pared 6 bases from V and 9 bases from J, leaving 12 bases between. The CDR3 extends over 12 amino acids. The CDR3 DNA reads TGTGCCAGCAGGCAAACTATGGGTGAGCAGTTCTTC. Residues: CASRQTMGEQFF.

V gene TRBV7-9 combines with J gene TRBJ2-5, with a tentative D call TRBD2 (6 bases). This CDR3 is built from 12 residues. Germline V gives CDR1 SEHNR, CDR2 FQNEAQ (reference sequence). The V and J ends lost 1 base and 9 bases respectively, with 9 bases between them. In DNA, the CDR3 is TGTGCCAGCAGCTTAGAAGGGGAGGCCCAGTACTTC. Translation gives CASSLEGEAQYF.

The rearrangement joins TRBV6-1 to TRBJ2-7; D gene uncertain. V dropped 2 bases and J dropped 3 bases, with 14 bases sitting between them. Germline V CDR1 and CDR2: MNHNS, SASEGT. This CDR3 contains 15 residues. The CDR3 bases are TGTGCCAGCAGTGAAAGGGATCACCGCAGCTACGAGCAGTACTTC. Translated, it gives CASSERDHRSYEQYF.

This chain connects TRBV30 to TRBJ2-1; D unclear. The CDR3 contains 13 residues. V gave up 0 bases and J gave up 5 bases, with 8 bases separating them. Germline V gives CDR1 GTSNPN, CDR2 SVGIG (reference sequence). CDR3 nucleotides: TGTGCCTGGAGTGTACTACGGAACAATGAGCAGTTCTTC. It yields the protein CAWSVLRNNEQFF.

V gene TRBV27 combines with J gene TRBJ1-1; D perhaps matches TRBD1 (5 bases). This CDR3 has 15 amino acids. Germline CDR1 is MNHEY and CDR2 is SMNVEV (reference sequence). Trimming pared 0 bases from V and 4 bases from J, leaving 12 bases between. CDR3 protein: CASSLSMGGTTEAFF. The DNA of the CDR3 is TGTGCCAGCAGTTTATCGATGGGGGGGACCACTGAAGCTTTCTTT.

The chain is built from TRBV13 and TRBJ2-7; TRBD2 matches at 8 bases. V lost 5 bases, J lost 4 bases, and 7 bases stayed unmatched. The CDR3 totals 14 residues. Germline CDR1 PRHDT, CDR2 FYEKMQ (reference sequence). The CDR3 nucleotides are TGTGCCAGCAGCCCTCGGGGGGGGGATTACGAGCAGTACGTC. This encodes CASSPRGGDYEQYV.

The rearrangement uses TRBV5-6 and TRBJ2-7, with no clear D. In germline, CDR1 is SGHDT, CDR2 YYEEEE. Trimming removed 1 base at V and 0 bases at J, with 8 bases between. This CDR3 comprises 14 residues. The CDR3 coding sequence is TGTGCCAGCAGCTTGATTAATTTCTCCTACGAGCAGTACTTC. Its protein product is CASSLINFSYEQYF.